There are many counts of the clone carrying this T cell receptor (beta chain). Its target is not known. The germline gene is not matched at one end of the junction; a read error may be the cause. Looked up from germline, CDR1 is MNHNS and CDR2 is SASEGT. The CDR3 contains 8 residues. This sample was taken from a study of identical twins. General study results and limits: Where out-of-frame alpha sequences were twin-shared, they showed excess low generation probability.

One entry per CDR3 protein, called by TCRdb with MiXCR from the 5' RACE reads. The repertoire holds 270,000 or so distinct CDR3 sequences, with approximately 8.3% as singletons. The data were also submitted as part of a second study, on yellow fever vaccine responses in identical twins. From that study: Each twin's T cell response to the vaccine was reported to look partly convergent and partly personalized.

The source is a woman aged 18 to 35 in good health. Sequencing input: CD8+ T cells sorted from blood. The chain recombines TRBV6-1 with TRBJ1-1; D is uncertain. For the CDR3, the DNA is TGTGCCAGCAGCGAAGCTTTCTTT. This encodes CASSEAFF.